A selection of T cell receptor beta chains follows, all from one sample in a study of Graves' ophthalmopathy and Graves' hyperthyroidism. TCRdb reprocessed the multiplex PCR reads with MiXCR, giving one entry per CDR3 protein. The data show roughly 350,000 distinct CDR3 sequences, approximately 18% seen once. Input material: peripheral blood. These receptors were obtained from an adult woman with stable Graves' hyperthyroidism. Both conserved end residues are part of each CDR3.

v_gene: TRBV6-5
len: 17
CDR3aa: CASSFPPGTGGTGELFF

v_gene: TRBV20-1
len: 12
CDR3aa: CSARTSGSEQYF

v_gene: TRBV7-9
len: 14
CDR3aa: CASKSNPAQETQYF

v_gene: TRBV27
len: 13
CDR3aa: CASSLRQAGEQYF

v_gene: TRBV24-1
len: 14
CDR3aa: CATSEGGGNQPQHF

v_gene: TRBV6-4
len: 13
CDR3aa: CASSPGGGGEAFF

v_gene: TRBV15
len: 16
CDR3aa: CATSDPRVGVNGELFF

v_gene: TRBV28
len: 15
CDR3aa: CASSRTTWKPYEQYF

v_gene: TRBV20-1
len: 15
CDR3aa: CSARSIKGLADEQYF

v_gene: TRBV15
len: 13
CDR3aa: CATSRALGGQITF

v_gene: TRBV28
len: 19
CDR3aa: CASSSSGTGPSGRAYEQYF

v_gene: TRBV5-8
len: 16
CDR3aa: CASSLTHDYTTNEQFF

v_gene: TRBV29-1
len: 15
CDR3aa: CSVGAGTSGALEQYF

v_gene: TRBV6-5
len: 17
CDR3aa: CASSYLGQGAANYGYTF

v_gene: TRBV28
len: 16
CDR3aa: CASSPPPGTASEPLHF

v_gene: TRBV5-6
len: 13
CDR3aa: CASKLTGVSPLHF

v_gene: TRBV27
len: 16
CDR3aa: CASSARDGLYTGELFF

v_gene: TRBV6-5
len: 17
CDR3aa: CASSLLAGVGTTGELFF

v_gene: TRBV12-1
len: 14
CDR3aa: CASSSPVGGETQYF

v_gene: TRBV29-1
len: 12
CDR3aa: CSARDMNTEAFF

v_gene: TRBV12-3/TRBV12-4
len: 13
CDR3aa: CASSKSGARGYTF

v_gene: TRBV27
len: 16
CDR3aa: CASSLSPGQGPYGYTF

v_gene: TRBV19
len: 16
CDR3aa: CASSPGTAINTGELFF

v_gene: TRBV12-3/TRBV12-4
len: 12
CDR3aa: CASSLVRGALFF

v_gene: TRBV4-1
len: 18
CDR3aa: CASSQGGPAGLAKNIQYF

v_gene: TRBV5-1
len: 15
CDR3aa: CASSLVLAHQETQYF

v_gene: TRBV10-1
len: 15
CDR3aa: CASSEGLAGVETQYF

v_gene: TRBV20-1
len: 12
CDR3aa: CPFGDRVPEQYF

v_gene: TRBV12-3/TRBV12-4
len: 15
CDR3aa: CASTPPEGYYTEAFF

v_gene: TRBV19
len: 15
CDR3aa: CASSTGAPPQETQYF

v_gene: TRBV5-1
len: 12
CDR3aa: CASSLEGRGADF

v_gene: TRBV20-1
len: 13
CDR3aa: CSARTGASYEQYF

v_gene: TRBV7-2
len: 14
CDR3aa: CASSLTGVAETQYF

v_gene: TRBV24-1
len: 16
CDR3aa: CATSAQAGGFSGELFF

v_gene: TRBV20-1
len: 13
CDR3aa: CSAIGLGGYDQYF

v_gene: TRBV7-2
len: 15
CDR3aa: CASSPLPGPGHEQYF

v_gene: TRBV4-1
len: 15
CDR3aa: CASSQVQGENYGYTF

v_gene: TRBV6-5
len: 15
CDR3aa: CASSYSGTANYGYTF

v_gene: TRBV15
len: 17
CDR3aa: CATSLGQGDSYNSPFHF

v_gene: TRBV19
len: 13
CDR3aa: CASSIEMSGELFF